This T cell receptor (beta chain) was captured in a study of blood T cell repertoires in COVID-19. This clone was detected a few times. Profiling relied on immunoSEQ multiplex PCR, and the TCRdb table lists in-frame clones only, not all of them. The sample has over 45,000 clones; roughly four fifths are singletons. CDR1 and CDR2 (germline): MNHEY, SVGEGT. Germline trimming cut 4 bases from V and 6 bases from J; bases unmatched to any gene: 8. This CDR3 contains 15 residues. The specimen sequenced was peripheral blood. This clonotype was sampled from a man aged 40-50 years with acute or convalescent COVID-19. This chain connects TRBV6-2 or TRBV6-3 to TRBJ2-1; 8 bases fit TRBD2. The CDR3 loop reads CASSSPFAGGNEQFF. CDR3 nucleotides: TGTGCCAGCAGTTCGCCTTTCGCGGGGGGCAATGAGCAGTTCTTC.